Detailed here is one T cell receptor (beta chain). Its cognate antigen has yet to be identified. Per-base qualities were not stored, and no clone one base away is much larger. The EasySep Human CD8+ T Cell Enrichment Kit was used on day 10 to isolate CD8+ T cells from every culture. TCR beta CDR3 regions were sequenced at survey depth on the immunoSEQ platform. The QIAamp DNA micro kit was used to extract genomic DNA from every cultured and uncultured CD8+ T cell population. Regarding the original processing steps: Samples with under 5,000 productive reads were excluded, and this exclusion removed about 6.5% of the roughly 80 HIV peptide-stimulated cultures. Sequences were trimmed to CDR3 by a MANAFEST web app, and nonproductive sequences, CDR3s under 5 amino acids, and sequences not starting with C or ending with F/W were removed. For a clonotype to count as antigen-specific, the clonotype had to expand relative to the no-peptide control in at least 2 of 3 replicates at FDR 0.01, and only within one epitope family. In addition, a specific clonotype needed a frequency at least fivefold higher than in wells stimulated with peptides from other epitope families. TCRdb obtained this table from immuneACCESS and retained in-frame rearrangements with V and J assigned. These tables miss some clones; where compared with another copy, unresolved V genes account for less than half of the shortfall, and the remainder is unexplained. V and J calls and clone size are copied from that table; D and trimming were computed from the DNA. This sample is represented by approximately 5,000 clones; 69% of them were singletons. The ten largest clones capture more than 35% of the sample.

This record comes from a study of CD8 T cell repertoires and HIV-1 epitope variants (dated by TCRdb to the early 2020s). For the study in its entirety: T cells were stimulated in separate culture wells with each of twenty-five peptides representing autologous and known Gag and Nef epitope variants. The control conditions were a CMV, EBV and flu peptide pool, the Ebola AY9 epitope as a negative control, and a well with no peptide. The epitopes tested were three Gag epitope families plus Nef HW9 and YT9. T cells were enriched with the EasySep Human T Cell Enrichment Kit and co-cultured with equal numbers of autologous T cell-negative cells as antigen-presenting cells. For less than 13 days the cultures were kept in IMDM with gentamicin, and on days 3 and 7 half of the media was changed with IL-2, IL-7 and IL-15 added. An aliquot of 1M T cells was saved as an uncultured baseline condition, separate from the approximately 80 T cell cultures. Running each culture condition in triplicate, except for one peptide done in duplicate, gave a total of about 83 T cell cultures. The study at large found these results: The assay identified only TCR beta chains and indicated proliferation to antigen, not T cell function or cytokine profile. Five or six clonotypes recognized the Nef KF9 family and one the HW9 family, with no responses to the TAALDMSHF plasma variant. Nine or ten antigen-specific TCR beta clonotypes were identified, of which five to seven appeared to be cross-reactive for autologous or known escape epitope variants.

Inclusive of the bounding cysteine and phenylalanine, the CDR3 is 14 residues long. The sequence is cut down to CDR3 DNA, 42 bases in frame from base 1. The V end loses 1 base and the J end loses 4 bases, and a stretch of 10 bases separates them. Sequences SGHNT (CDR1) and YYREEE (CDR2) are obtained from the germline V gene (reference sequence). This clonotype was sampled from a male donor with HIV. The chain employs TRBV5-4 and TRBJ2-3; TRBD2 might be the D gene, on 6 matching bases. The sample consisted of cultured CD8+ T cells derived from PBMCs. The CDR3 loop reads CASSLSGWADTQYF. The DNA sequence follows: TGTGCCAGCAGCTTGAGCGGGTGGGCAGATACGCAGTATTTT.